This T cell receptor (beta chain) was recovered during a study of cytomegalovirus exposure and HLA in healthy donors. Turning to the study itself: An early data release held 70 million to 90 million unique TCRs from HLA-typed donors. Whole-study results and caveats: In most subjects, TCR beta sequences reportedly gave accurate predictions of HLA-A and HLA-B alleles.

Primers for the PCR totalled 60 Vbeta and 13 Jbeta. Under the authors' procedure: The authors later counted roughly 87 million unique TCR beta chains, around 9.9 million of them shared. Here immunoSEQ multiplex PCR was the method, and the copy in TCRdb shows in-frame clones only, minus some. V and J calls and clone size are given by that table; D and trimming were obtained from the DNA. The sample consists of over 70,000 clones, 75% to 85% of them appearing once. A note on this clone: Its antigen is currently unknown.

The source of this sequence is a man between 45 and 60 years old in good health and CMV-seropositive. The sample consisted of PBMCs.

The CDR3 bases are TGCGCCAGCAGTGAGTCATTGGCACGGAGGAGCCTGAACGTAGATACGCAGTATTTT. Its protein product is CASSESLARRSLNVDTQYF. The chain carries TRBV10-1 and TRBJ2-3; TRBD2 might be the D (5 bases). In germline, CDR1 is WNHNN, CDR2 SYGVQD (reference sequence). Trimming shortened V by 0 bases and J by 5 bases, and 24 bases separated the two germline ends. The CDR3 is 19 residues long.